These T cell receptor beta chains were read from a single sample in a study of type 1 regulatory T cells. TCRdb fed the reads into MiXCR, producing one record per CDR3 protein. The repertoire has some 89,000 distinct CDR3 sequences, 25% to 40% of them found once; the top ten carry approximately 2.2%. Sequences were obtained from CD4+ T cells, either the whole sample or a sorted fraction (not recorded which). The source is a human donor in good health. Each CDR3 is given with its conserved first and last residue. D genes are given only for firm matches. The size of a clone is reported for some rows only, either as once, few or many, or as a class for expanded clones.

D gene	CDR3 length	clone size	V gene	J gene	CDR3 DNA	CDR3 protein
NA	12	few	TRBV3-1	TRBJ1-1	TGTGCCAGCAGCCAAAGGGGAACTGAAGCTTTCTTT	CASSQRGTEAFF
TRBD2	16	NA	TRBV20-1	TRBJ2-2	TGCAGTGCTAGAGGTGGGACTAGCGGGCCCACCGGGGAGCTGTTTTTT	CSARGGTSGPTGELFF
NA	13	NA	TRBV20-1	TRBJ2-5	TGCAGTGCTACCGGGACACATCAAGAGACCCAGTACTTC	CSATGTHQETQYF
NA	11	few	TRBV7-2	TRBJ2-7	TGTGCCAGCGCACGAGACTACGAGCAGTACTTC	CASARDYEQYF
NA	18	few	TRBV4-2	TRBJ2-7	TGTGCCAGCAGCCAATTCGTAGGCGCGTCAGGGGTCACCTACGAGCAGTACTTC	CASSQFVGASGVTYEQYF
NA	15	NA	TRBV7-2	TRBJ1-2	TGTGCCAGCAGCTTAGAGCCGTTGTCAGGGAGTGGCTACACCTTC	CASSLEPLSGSGYTF
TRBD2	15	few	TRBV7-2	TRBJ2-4	TGTGCCAGCAGCCCCAGCGGGAGGGCCTCATTCATTCAGTACTTC	CASSPSGRASFIQYF
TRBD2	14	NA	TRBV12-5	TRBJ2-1	TGTGCTAGTGGCCCTGCAGGGACTAGCGGGAAGCAGTTCTTC	CASGPAGTSGKQFF
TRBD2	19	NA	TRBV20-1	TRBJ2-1	TGCAGTGCTAGAGGGGGAGGGGCAGGAATCTTCGGCTCCTACAATGAGCAGTTCTTC	CSARGGGAGIFGSYNEQFF
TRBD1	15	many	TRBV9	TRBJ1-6	TGTGCCAGCAGCCTCTCAGGGACAGGGAATTCACCCCTCCACTTT	CASSLSGTGNSPLHF
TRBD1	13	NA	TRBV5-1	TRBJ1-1	TGCGCCAGCAGCGTGACAGGGGTCGCTGAAGCTTTCTTT	CASSVTGVAEAFF
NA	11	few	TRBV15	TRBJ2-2	TGTGCCACCACCGGGGTCGGGGAGCTGTTTTTT	CATTGVGELFF
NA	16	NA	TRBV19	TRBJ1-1	TGTGCCAGTAGTCCAGTAGATCCCCTCCCAAGCACTGAAGCTTTCTTT	CASSPVDPLPSTEAFF
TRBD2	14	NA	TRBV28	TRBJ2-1	TGTGCCAGCAAAATGGCGGGAGTATCCAATGAGCAGTTCTTC	CASKMAGVSNEQFF
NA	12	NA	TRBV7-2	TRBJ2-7	TGTGCCAGCAGCTACACTGGTTCCGAGCAGTACTTC	CASSYTGSEQYF
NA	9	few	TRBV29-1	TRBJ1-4	TGCAGCGGTTGGCAGAAACTGTTTTTT	CSGWQKLFF
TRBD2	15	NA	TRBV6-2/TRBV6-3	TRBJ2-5	TGTGCCACCGGGACTAGCGGAACCGACTCAGAGACCCAGTACTTC	CATGTSGTDSETQYF
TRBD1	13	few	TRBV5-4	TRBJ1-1	TGTGCCAGCAGCTTGGGGGGGACAGGGGAAGCTTTCTTT	CASSLGGTGEAFF
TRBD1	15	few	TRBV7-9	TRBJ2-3	TGTGCCAGCAGCCATTGGGACAGAGACACAGATACGCAGTATTTT	CASSHWDRDTDTQYF
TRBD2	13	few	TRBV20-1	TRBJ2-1	TGCAGTGCTGGGGGACTAGCGGGACGAGAGCAGTTCTTC	CSAGGLAGREQFF
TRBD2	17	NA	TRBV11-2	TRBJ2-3	TGTGCCAGCAGCTCCCAGGTTCTAGCGGGAGAGGCTGATACGCAGTATTTT	CASSSQVLAGEADTQYF
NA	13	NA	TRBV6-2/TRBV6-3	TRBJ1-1	TGTGCCAGCACGTACCGCATGAACACTGAAGCTTTCTTT	CASTYRMNTEAFF
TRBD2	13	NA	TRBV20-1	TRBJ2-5	TGCAGTGCTGCCAGCGGGACCCAAGAGACCCAGTACTTC	CSAASGTQETQYF
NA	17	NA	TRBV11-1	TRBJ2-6	TGTGCCAGCAGCCCGGATGGGGGAAAGGGCGGGGCCAACGTCCTGACTTTC	CASSPDGGKGGANVLTF
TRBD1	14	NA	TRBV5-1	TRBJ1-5	TGCGCCAGCAGCTATGGGACAGGTAATCAGCCCCAGCATTTT	CASSYGTGNQPQHF
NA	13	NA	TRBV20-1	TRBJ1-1	TGCAGTGCTAGAGTCAAGGGCGGCACTGAAGCTTTCTTT	CSARVKGGTEAFF
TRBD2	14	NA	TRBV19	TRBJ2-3	TGTGCCGCCGGGGGGAAAAGCGGCACAGATACGCAGTATTTT	CAAGGKSGTDTQYF
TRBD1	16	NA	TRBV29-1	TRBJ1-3	TGCAGCGTTGAAGGCCTTTTGGACAGGGCGGGAAACACCATATATTTT	CSVEGLLDRAGNTIYF
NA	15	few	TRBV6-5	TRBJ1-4	TGTGCCAGCGGGCCCGGATTTCTAGAGGGGGGAAAACTGTTTTTT	CASGPGFLEGGKLFF
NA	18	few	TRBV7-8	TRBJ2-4	TGTGCCAGCAGCCCCGGGAGGAGGGGGCCATCGACCAAAAACATTCAGTACTTC	CASSPGRRGPSTKNIQYF
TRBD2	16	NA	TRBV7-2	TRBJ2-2	TGTGCCAGCAGCTGGCGTACTAGCGGGAGCACCGGGGAGCTGTTTTTT	CASSWRTSGSTGELFF
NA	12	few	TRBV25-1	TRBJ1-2	TGTGCCAGCAGTGTTGGGGGCGCCGGCTACACCTTC	CASSVGGAGYTF
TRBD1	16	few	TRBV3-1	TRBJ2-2	TGTGCCAGCAGCCAAATGTGGGACAGTAACACCGGGGAGCTGTTTTTT	CASSQMWDSNTGELFF
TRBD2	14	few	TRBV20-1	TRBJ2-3	TGCAGTGCTCCCGTCCTAGCGGGATCGAATACGCAGTATTTT	CSAPVLAGSNTQYF
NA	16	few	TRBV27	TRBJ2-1	TGTGCCAGCAGTCCAAGGACTGCCCTCGGTTACAATGAGCAGTTCTTC	CASSPRTALGYNEQFF
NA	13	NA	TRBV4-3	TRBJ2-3	TGCGCCAGCAGCCAACTACTAATAGATACGCAGTATTTT	CASSQLLIDTQYF
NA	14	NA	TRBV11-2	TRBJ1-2	TGTGCCAGCAGCTTGAGCGGGGCAAAGGCTGGCTACACCTTC	CASSLSGAKAGYTF
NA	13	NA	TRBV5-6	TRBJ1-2	TGTGCCAGCAGCCGGAGGGCTAACTATGGCTACACCTTC	CASSRRANYGYTF
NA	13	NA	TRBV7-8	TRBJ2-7	TGTGCCAGCAGCTTAGGAGGGGCGATCGAGCAGTACTTC	CASSLGGAIEQYF
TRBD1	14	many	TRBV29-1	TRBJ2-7	TGCAGCGTTGTACAGGGACAGGGATCCCCCGAGCAGTACTTC	CSVVQGQGSPEQYF
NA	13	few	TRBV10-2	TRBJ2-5	TGCGCCAGCGGGGAAGGCAGACGGGAGACCCAGTACTTC	CASGEGRRETQYF
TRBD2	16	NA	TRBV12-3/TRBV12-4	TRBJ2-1	TGTGCCAGCAGTTCTCAAGCGGGAGTGTCTTCCAATGAGCAGTTCTTC	CASSSQAGVSSNEQFF
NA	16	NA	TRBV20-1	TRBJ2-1	TGCAGTGCTCACACGAGTGCGGGCCGCTCCTACAATGAGCAGTTCTTC	CSAHTSAGRSYNEQFF
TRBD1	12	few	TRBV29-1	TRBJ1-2	TGCAGCGGGGAGACAGGGAACTATGGCTACACCTTC	CSGETGNYGYTF
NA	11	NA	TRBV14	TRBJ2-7	TGTGCCAGCAGCCACTCCTACGAGCAGTACTTC	CASSHSYEQYF
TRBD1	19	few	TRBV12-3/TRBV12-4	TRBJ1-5	TGTGCCAGCAGTTTAAATCAGGCGCAGGGGGTAGGTGCGCATCAGCCCCAGCATTTT	CASSLNQAQGVGAHQPQHF
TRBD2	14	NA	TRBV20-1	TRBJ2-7	TGCAGTGCTAGAGATTTGAGCGGGGGGGAGGTACAGTACTTC	CSARDLSGGEVQYF
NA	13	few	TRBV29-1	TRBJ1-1	TGCAGCGCCCAAGGGACGTGGAACACTGAAGCTTTCTTT	CSAQGTWNTEAFF
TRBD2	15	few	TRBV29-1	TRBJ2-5	TGCAGCGTGGGGGGGACTAGCGGGTTCCAAGAGACCCAGTACTTC	CSVGGTSGFQETQYF
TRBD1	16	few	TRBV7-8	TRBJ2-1	TGTGCCAGCAGCTTAGCTCTGGCGACAGGGGACAATGAGCAGTTCTTC	CASSLALATGDNEQFF
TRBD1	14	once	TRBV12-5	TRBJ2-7	TGTGCTAGTGGTCCAGGACAGGGATCTATGGAGCAGTACTTC	CASGPGQGSMEQYF
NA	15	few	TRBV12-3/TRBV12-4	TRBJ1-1	TGTGCCAGCAGTTTCTTAACACCTTTGAACACTGAAGCTTTCTTT	CASSFLTPLNTEAFF
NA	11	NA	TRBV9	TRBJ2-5	TGTGCCAGCAGCGCCGTAGAGACCCAGTACTTC	CASSAVETQYF
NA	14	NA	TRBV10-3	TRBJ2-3	TGTGCCATCAGGGGGGTATCGGGCACAGATACGCAGTATTTT	CAIRGVSGTDTQYF
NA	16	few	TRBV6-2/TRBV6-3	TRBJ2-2	TGTGCCAGCACCAAGGGTGCGGACTTACTCACCGGGGAGCTGTTTTTT	CASTKGADLLTGELFF
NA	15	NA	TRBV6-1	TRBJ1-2	TGTGCCAGCAGTGAAGGCCGGGGCCCGGGCTATGGCTACACCTTC	CASSEGRGPGYGYTF
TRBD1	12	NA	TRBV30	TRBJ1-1	TGTGCCTGGAACCAGGGACAGGGGGGCGCTTTCTTT	CAWNQGQGGAFF
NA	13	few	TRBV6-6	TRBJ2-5	TGTGCCAGCAGTTACGAGAACAGGGAGACCCAGTACTTC	CASSYENRETQYF
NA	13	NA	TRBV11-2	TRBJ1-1	TGTGCCAGCAGCTTAGCCCAACAAATTGAAGCTTTCTTT	CASSLAQQIEAFF